This TCR beta chain was sequenced during a study of blood T cells in healthy people across ages (dated by TCRdb to between 2015 and 2016). Notes on the research overall: In model experiments, template switching captured roughly one uniquely barcoded TCR beta cDNA molecule for every two T cells. For two donors (one aged 18 to 29 and one aged 80 or older), the study analyzed two additional independent replicas of 1 million unique cDNA reads from the same blood draw. The study measured age-related changes in TCR beta repertoire diversity using deep sequencing normalized with unique cDNA molecular identifiers. The donors were divided into four age groups: young (average approximately 15 years), middle-aged (approximately 42), aged (approximately 62) and long-lived (around 80). To avoid experimental bias, donors of different ages were spread randomly across the sequencing lanes.

CDR1 and CDR2 (DFQATT, SNEGSKA) derive from the germline V gene (reference sequence). The CDR3 spans 13 residues, from the cysteine through the phenylalanine. Solely the CDR3 DNA is kept, with 39 bases framed from the first base. V and J lose 3 bases and 3 bases, and a span of 9 bases separates them. The 35 to 40 donors, aged about 6 to 100 years, were systemically healthy Caucasian individuals from Russia. Each donor gave about 10 milliliters of peripheral blood, drawn into EDTA-treated Vacutainer tubes. Ficoll-Paque density-gradient centrifugation was used to isolate PBMCs, with at least 7 million per sample. Trizol reagent was used to extract total RNA from PBMCs, with at least 6 micrograms per sample. Naive CD45RAhigh/CD27high T cell percentages were measured by flow cytometry on a PBMC aliquot from every donor. Library preparation was by 5' RACE. Sequencing took place on an Illumina HiSeq 2500. A second about 7 to 12 cycle PCR used a sample-barcoded 5' primer and a J-beta primer mix. A unique molecular identifier was introduced onto each TCR beta cDNA molecule by a template-switch 5' adaptor carrying 12 random nucleotides. At least 2.5 million CDR3-containing paired-end reads were obtained from each sample. All of the RNA was converted into first-strand cDNA using the Mint cDNA synthesis kit, with a TRBC-specific oligonucleotide serving as the primer. All cDNA was treated with uracil-DNA glycosylase and then went through a first 18-cycle PCR with the universal primers M1SS and BC2_uni_R. The authors processed their data as follows. For normalization, 1 million high-quality reads, each with a distinct molecular identifier, were randomly selected from each sample. Instead of being binned into consensus sequences, reads with shared molecular identifiers were discarded. MiTCR, with a Q25 quality threshold and the strictest error-elimination algorithm, was used for CDR3 identification, clonotype clustering and error correction. A nonparametric unseen species model using Euler transformation provided a lower-bound estimate of total TCR beta diversity. TCRdb took the public reads, trimmed them with fastp at Q25, ran MiXCR for clone calling and kept in-frame beta chains. Each entry merges the rows of one CDR3 protein and shows their most common DNA and genes. These V and J calls originate from TCRdb's pipeline instead of the authors' own analysis. For this sample there are 1.5 million to 2 million distinct CDR3 sequences; about 50% appear just once. The ten biggest clones cover over 2% of the sample.

On the study overall, not on this receptor specifically: Estimates of total diversity based on one million sequenced T cells were regarded as lower bounds and as underestimates. Donor CMV infection status was unknown, potentially confounding age-related changes in expanded clonotypes. Because profiling used bulk unsorted PBMCs, naive and antigen-experienced compartments could not be compared conclusively. As age increased, observed TCR beta diversity per million T cells dropped in a roughly linear way, and a significant reduction was already evident by age 40. Compared with the aged group, the long-lived group had more naive CD4+ T cells, fewer expanded clones and increased TCR diversity, a pattern suggesting age selection. There was a strong correlation between observed TCR beta diversity and the percentage of naive T cells measured by flow cytometry.

Notes on this clonotype: Its specific antigen is unknown. Base qualities are not provided; no much larger clone lies one nucleotide away.

The receptor chain draws on TRBV20-1 and TRBJ1-5, with TRBD1 perhaps the D gene, on 6 matching bases. The TCR sequence derives from a woman in her thirties or forties in good health. The sequencing sample was made of blood. The CDR3 here reads CSARKGDNQPQHF. DNA sequence: TGCAGTGCTAGGAAGGGGGACAATCAGCCCCAGCATTTT.